The clone carrying this TCR beta chain was observed many times. The data stem from a study of regulatory T cells in long-lasting Graves disease. As for time point: newly diagnosed GD, antithyroid drugs for less than 3 months. There was RNA extracted from PBMCs, and the TCR library was made from it. From germline, CDR1 is MNHEY and CDR2 SVGEGT. The CDR3 consists of 14 residues. V lost 5 bases and J lost 1; bases outside the gene matches: 3. Assembly of TCR beta libraries relied on iRepertoire HTBI primers together with Arm-PCR of CDR3 regions. Via MiXCR, TCRdb re-called the multiplex PCR reads, giving one row per CDR3 protein. The data show about 460,000 distinct CDR3 sequences, 14% seen once. This sample was also put to use in a study of T cells in Graves' hyperthyroidism and ophthalmopathy. That study adds: First-round RT-PCR of the TCR CDR3 relied on the HTBI primer set.

The sequence was obtained from a woman in her forties or fifties with Graves disease. The chain links TRBV6-2 or TRBV6-3 to TRBJ2-3; the match to TRBD1 covers 7 bases. The sequences come from peripheral blood mononuclear cells (PBMCs), collected at new diagnosis, from a patient treated with antithyroid drugs. As DNA, the CDR3 is TGTGCCAGCAGTGGGGACAGAGGCACAGATACGCAGTATTTT. Residues: CASSGDRGTDTQYF.